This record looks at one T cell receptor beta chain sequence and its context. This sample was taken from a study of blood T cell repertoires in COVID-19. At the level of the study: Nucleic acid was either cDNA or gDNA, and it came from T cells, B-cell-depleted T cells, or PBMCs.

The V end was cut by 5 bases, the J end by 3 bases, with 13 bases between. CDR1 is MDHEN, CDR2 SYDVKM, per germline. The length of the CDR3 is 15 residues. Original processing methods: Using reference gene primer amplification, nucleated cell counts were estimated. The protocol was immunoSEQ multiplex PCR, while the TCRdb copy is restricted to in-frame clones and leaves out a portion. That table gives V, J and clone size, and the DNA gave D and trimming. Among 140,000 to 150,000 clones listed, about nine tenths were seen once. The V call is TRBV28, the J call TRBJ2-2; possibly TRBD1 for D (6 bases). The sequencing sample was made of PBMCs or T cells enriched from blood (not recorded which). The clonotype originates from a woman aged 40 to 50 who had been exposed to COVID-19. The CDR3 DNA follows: TGTGCCAGCAGTCGAACACAGGGCTACACCGGGGAGCTGTTTTTT. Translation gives CASSRTQGYTGELFF.